A single sample is the source of the 17 T cell receptor beta chains below, sequenced in a study of T cells after yellow fever vaccination. TCRdb reprocessed the 5' RACE reads via MiXCR and lists one record per CDR3 protein. This table holds 95,000 to 150,000 distinct CDR3 sequences, 12% to 15% found once. The sample here was CD8+ T cells sorted from PBMCs, taken 5 days after the yellow fever booster vaccination. The receptor set was obtained from a man aged 18 to 30 who received the YFV17D yellow fever vaccine.

This clonotype was observed at least ten times. The gene calls are TRBV9 and TRBJ2-7, with D unclear. Per germline, CDR1 SGDLS and CDR2 YYNGEE. V lost 4 bases and J lost 5, with 13 bases in between. The CDR3 has 13 residues. CDR3 sequence (DNA): TGTGCCAGCAGCACGGTGGTGGGCCACGAGCAGTACTTC. Its protein product is CASSTVVGHEQYF.

This clonotype was counted between two and nine times. This chain connects TRBV6-5 to TRBJ2-1; 13 bases map to TRBD2. The CDR3 is 15 amino acids. Per the germline V gene, CDR1 is MNHEY and CDR2 is SVGAGI. The V and J ends lost 5 bases and 7 bases, in that order; junction bases with no gene match: 5. The CDR3 coding sequence is TGTGCCAGCAGTCCACTAGCGGGGGGGCGAAATGAGCAGTTCTTC. Protein sequence: CASSPLAGGRNEQFF.

The rearrangement links TRBV13 to TRBJ2-7; 8 bases are a match to TRBD1. Germline V gene sequence: CDR1 PRHDT, CDR2 FYEKMQ (reference sequence). This CDR3 spans 13 amino acids. Trimming cost V 5 bases and J 2 bases; bases outside gene matches: 2. This CDR3 is CASSLDRAYEQYF. CDR3 bases: TGTGCCAGCAGCCTGGACAGGGCCTACGAGCAGTACTTC.

This sequence joins TRBV6-6 and TRBJ2-7; 7 bases map to TRBD1. The V and J ends lost 5 bases and 6 bases, in that order; junction bases with no gene match: 13. CDR1 MNHNY and CDR2 SVGAGI come from the germline V gene (reference sequence). The CDR3 spans 15 residues. For the CDR3, the DNA is TGTGCCAGCAGTGCGGACAGGCCGCCATTCGCCGAGCAGTACTTC. Amino acids: CASSADRPPFAEQYF.

A few counts support this clonotype. This chain connects TRBV4-1 to TRBJ2-1; 13 nucleotides match TRBD2. The ends lost 1 base at V and 2 bases at J; junction bases unmatched: 5. Germline CDR1 MGHRA, CDR2 YSYEKL. This CDR3 is 18 amino acids long. The CDR3 region is CASSQVDGLAGAYNEQFF. The CDR3 bases are TGCGCCAGCAGCCAAGTGGATGGACTAGCGGGGGCCTACAATGAGCAGTTCTTC.

The rearrangement links TRBV9 to TRBJ2-1; 8 bases line up with TRBD2. Losses at the gene ends were 0 bases for V and 0 bases for J; bases not matched to a gene: 14. CDR3 size: 20 residues. In germline, CDR1 is SGDLS, CDR2 YYNGEE. CDR3 loop: CASSVDGGGRPRSSYNEQFF. The CDR3 DNA reads TGTGCCAGCAGCGTAGACGGCGGGGGGCGGCCTCGGAGCTCCTACAATGAGCAGTTCTTC.

The table lists this clonotype with a few counts. This sequence joins TRBV30 and TRBJ1-1; D unresolved. V lost 0 bases, J lost 1 base, and 3 bases lay in between. The germline V gene has CDR1 GTSNPN and CDR2 SVGIG (reference sequence). The CDR3 spans 12 residues. The chain's CDR3 is CAWSVGNTEAFF. DNA of the CDR3: TGTGCCTGGAGTGTAGGGAACACTGAAGCTTTCTTT.

The chain combines TRBV24-1 with TRBJ2-5; 8 positions agree with TRBD1. The CDR3 is 18 residues long. Looked up from germline, CDR1 is KGHDR and CDR2 is SFDVKD. With 4 bases clipped from V and 2 bases from J, the junction kept 14 bases outside the gene matches. CDR3 in amino acids: CATSDPGPGQGPQETQYF. Written as DNA, the CDR3 is TGTGCCACCAGTGACCCGGGCCCTGGACAGGGCCCTCAAGAGACCCAGTACTTC.

The chain uses TRBV13 and TRBJ2-1, with 8 bases identical to TRBD2. From germline, CDR1 is PRHDT and CDR2 FYEKMQ (reference sequence). There are 17 residues in the CDR3. J was trimmed by 6 bases and V by 4 bases; bases with no gene match: 14. This chain's CDR3 is CASSSTSDGVLGNEQFF. CDR3 in DNA: TGTGCCAGCAGCTCGACTAGCGACGGAGTTCTAGGCAATGAGCAGTTCTTC.

This sequence joins TRBV29-1 and TRBJ1-2; 9 bases map to TRBD1. CDR1 and CDR2 from the germline V gene are SQVTM and ANQGSEA. V lost 4 bases, J lost 4 bases, and 10 bases stayed unmatched. The CDR3 runs 15 residues. This chain's CDR3 is CSVAGAGTGSYGYTF. CDR3 nucleotides: TGCAGCGTTGCCGGAGCCGGGACAGGGAGCTATGGCTACACCTTC. The full variable domain, in which reference TRBV29-1 and TRBJ1-2 provide the parts outside the CDR3, is SAVISQKPSRDICQRGTSLTIQCQVDSQVTMMFWYRQQPGQSLTLIATANQGSEATYESGFVIDKFPISRPNLTFSTLTVSNMSPEDSSIYLCSVAGAGTGSYGYTFGSGTRLTVV.

Only a few counts were recorded for this clonotype. This chain joins TRBV4-2 and TRBJ1-6, with unresolved D. The germline V and J ends were trimmed by 0 bases and 9 bases, with 12 bases remaining between them. Germline CDR1 reads LGHNA; CDR2 reads YNFKEQ. The CDR3 is 15 amino acids. CDR3 nucleotide sequence: TGTGCCAGCAGCCAAGAGGGTCAGCTACCTTCACCCCTCCACTTT. This gives the protein CASSQEGQLPSPLHF.

The sample holds a few counts of this clonotype. The gene calls are TRBV4-1 and TRBJ2-2, with D possibly being TRBD2 (6 bases). CDR3 length: 17 amino acids. Germline values: CDR1 MGHRA, CDR2 YSYEKL. V lost 0 bases, J lost 1 base, and 12 bases lay in between. DNA for the CDR3: TGCGCCAGCAGCCAAGATGAGGTAGCGGAGAACACCGGGGAGCTGTTTTTT. Amino acid sequence: CASSQDEVAENTGELFF.

V is TRBV7-3 and J is TRBJ2-3; 8 bases align to TRBD2. The CDR3 totals 17 residues. Germline-derived CDR1 and CDR2 are SGHTA and FQGTGA. V shed 2 bases, J shed 4 bases, and the junction held 11 bases outside the gene matches. For the CDR3, the DNA is TGTGCCAGCAGCTTAGACCCCAGGCGGGGGGTTTCAGATACGCAGTATTTT. This encodes CASSLDPRRGVSDTQYF. The full variable domain, with the rest looked up from reference TRBV7-3 and TRBJ2-3, is GAGVSQTPSNKVTEKGKYVELRCDPISGHTALYWYRQSLGQGPEFLIYFQGTGAADDSGLPNDRFFAVRPEGSVSTLKIQRTERGDSAVYLCASSLDPRRGVSDTQYFGPGTRLTVL.

This clonotype was observed a few times. The chain couples TRBV19 to TRBJ2-1; D may be TRBD1 (6 bases). Germline V gene lookup returns CDR1 LNHDA and CDR2 SQIVND (reference sequence). The ends were cut back, 4 bases at V and 0 bases at J, with 10 bases in the middle. This CDR3 region has 15 residues. CDR3 loop: CASSRQVNSYNEQFF. DNA of the CDR3: TGTGCCAGTAGTAGACAGGTAAACTCCTACAATGAGCAGTTCTTC.

The rearrangement uses TRBV7-6 and TRBJ2-7, with D perhaps matching TRBD1 or TRBD2 (5 bases each). This CDR3 region has 13 residues. V lost 5 bases, J lost 0 bases, and 8 bases lay in between. Germline V gene data show CDR1 as SGHVS and CDR2 as FNYEAQ. Here the CDR3 reads CASSVGTSYEQYF. The CDR3 DNA reads as TGTGCCAGCAGCGTCGGGACCTCCTACGAGCAGTACTTC.

This clonotype was counted a few times. V usage is TRBV6-5 and J usage is TRBJ2-1; D unclear. Germline-derived CDR1 and CDR2 are MNHEY and SVGAGI. The CDR3 is 16 amino acids. V was cut by 0 bases and J by 5 bases, with 14 bases left in between. CDR3 DNA sequence: TGTGCCAGCAGTTACTCCGGCGAGGCCAGAAACAATGAGCAGTTCTTC. Translating gives CASSYSGEARNNEQFF.

This clonotype was seen a handful of times. V usage is TRBV11-2 and J usage is TRBJ1-3; unclear D gene. Trimming took off 5 bases at V and 2 bases at J, with 13 bases between the two ends. Germline V CDR1 and CDR2: SGHAT, FQNNGV. The CDR3 contains 15 residues. As DNA, the CDR3 is TGTGCCAGCAGCCCTCAGGAGAAGGCTGGAAACACCATATATTTT. Amino acids: CASSPQEKAGNTIYF.